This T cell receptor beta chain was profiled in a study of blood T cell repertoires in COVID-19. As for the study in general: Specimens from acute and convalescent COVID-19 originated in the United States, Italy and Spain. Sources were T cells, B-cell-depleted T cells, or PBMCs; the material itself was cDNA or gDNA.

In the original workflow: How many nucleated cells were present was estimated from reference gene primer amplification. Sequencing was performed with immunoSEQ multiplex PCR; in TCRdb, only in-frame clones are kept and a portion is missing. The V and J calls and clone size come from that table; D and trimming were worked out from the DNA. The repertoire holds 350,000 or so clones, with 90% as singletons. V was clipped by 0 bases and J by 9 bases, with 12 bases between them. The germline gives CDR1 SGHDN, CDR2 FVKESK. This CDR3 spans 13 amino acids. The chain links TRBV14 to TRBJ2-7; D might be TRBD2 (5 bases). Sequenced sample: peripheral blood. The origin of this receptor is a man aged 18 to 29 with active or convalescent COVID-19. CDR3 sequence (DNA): TGTGCCAGCAGCCAAGATCGGGCTAGCCGGCAGTACTTC. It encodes CASSQDRASRQYF. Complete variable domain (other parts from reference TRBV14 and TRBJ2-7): EAGVTQFPSHSVIEKGQTVTLRCDPISGHDNLYWYRRVMGKEIKFLLHFVKESKQDESGMPNNRFLAERTGGTYSTLKVQPAELEDSGVYFCASSQDRASRQYFGPGTRLTVT.